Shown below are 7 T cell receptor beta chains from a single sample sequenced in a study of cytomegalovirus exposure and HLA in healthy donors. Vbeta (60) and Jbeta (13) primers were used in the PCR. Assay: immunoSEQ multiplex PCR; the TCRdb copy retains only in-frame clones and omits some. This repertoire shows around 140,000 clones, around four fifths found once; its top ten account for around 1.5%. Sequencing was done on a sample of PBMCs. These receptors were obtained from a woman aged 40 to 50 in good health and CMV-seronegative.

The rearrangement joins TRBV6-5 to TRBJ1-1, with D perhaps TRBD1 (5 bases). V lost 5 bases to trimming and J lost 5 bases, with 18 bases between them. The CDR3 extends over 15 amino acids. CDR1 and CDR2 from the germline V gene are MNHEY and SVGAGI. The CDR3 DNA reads TGTGCCAGCAGTCCCCCCGGGACTTGGGGGACTGAAGCTTTCTTT. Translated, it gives CASSPPGTWGTEAFF.

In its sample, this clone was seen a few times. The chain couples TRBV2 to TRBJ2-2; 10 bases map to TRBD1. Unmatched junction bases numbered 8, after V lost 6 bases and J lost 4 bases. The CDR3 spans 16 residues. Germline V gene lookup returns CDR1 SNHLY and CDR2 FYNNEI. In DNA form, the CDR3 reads TGTGCCAGCAGCGAAAGACAGGGGGCGGGCACCGGGGAGCTGTTTTTT. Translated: CASSERQGAGTGELFF.

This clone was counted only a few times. The chain's CDR3 is CASSASLAGGPNTDTQYF. CDR3 sequence (DNA): TGCGCCAGCAGTGCTTCCCTAGCGGGGGGGCCTAACACAGATACGCAGTATTTT. V usage is TRBV10-2 and J usage is TRBJ2-3; 12 bases are shared with TRBD2. V shed 4 bases and J 2 bases; nucleotides not matched to a gene: 10. CDR1 WSHSY and CDR2 SAAADI come from the germline V gene. There are 18 residues in the CDR3.

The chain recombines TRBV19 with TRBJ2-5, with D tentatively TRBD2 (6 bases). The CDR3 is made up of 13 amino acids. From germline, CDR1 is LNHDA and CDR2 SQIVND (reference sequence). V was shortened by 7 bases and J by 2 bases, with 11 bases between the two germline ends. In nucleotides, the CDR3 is TGTGCCAGTAAGGGACTGCTGCAAGAGACCCAGTACTTC. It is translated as CASKGLLQETQYF.

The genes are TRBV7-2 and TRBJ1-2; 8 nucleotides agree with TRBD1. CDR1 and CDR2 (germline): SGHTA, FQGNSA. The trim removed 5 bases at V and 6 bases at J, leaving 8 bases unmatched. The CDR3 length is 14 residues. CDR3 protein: CASSQDRGWNGYTF. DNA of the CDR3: TGTGCCAGCAGCCAAGACAGGGGTTGGAATGGCTACACCTTC.

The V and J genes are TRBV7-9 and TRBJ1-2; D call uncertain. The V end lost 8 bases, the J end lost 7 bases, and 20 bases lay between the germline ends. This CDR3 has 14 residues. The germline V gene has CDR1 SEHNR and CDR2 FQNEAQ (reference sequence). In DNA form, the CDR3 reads TGTGCCAGCGGCGCGGGATTTGCTTCACTTGGCTACACCTTC. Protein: CASGAGFASLGYTF.

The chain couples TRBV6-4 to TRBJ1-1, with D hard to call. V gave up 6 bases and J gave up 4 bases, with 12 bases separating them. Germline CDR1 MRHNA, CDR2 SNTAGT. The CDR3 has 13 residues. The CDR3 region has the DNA TGTGCCAGCAGCGCTACCCTCTTCACTGAAGCTTTCTTT. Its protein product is CASSATLFTEAFF.